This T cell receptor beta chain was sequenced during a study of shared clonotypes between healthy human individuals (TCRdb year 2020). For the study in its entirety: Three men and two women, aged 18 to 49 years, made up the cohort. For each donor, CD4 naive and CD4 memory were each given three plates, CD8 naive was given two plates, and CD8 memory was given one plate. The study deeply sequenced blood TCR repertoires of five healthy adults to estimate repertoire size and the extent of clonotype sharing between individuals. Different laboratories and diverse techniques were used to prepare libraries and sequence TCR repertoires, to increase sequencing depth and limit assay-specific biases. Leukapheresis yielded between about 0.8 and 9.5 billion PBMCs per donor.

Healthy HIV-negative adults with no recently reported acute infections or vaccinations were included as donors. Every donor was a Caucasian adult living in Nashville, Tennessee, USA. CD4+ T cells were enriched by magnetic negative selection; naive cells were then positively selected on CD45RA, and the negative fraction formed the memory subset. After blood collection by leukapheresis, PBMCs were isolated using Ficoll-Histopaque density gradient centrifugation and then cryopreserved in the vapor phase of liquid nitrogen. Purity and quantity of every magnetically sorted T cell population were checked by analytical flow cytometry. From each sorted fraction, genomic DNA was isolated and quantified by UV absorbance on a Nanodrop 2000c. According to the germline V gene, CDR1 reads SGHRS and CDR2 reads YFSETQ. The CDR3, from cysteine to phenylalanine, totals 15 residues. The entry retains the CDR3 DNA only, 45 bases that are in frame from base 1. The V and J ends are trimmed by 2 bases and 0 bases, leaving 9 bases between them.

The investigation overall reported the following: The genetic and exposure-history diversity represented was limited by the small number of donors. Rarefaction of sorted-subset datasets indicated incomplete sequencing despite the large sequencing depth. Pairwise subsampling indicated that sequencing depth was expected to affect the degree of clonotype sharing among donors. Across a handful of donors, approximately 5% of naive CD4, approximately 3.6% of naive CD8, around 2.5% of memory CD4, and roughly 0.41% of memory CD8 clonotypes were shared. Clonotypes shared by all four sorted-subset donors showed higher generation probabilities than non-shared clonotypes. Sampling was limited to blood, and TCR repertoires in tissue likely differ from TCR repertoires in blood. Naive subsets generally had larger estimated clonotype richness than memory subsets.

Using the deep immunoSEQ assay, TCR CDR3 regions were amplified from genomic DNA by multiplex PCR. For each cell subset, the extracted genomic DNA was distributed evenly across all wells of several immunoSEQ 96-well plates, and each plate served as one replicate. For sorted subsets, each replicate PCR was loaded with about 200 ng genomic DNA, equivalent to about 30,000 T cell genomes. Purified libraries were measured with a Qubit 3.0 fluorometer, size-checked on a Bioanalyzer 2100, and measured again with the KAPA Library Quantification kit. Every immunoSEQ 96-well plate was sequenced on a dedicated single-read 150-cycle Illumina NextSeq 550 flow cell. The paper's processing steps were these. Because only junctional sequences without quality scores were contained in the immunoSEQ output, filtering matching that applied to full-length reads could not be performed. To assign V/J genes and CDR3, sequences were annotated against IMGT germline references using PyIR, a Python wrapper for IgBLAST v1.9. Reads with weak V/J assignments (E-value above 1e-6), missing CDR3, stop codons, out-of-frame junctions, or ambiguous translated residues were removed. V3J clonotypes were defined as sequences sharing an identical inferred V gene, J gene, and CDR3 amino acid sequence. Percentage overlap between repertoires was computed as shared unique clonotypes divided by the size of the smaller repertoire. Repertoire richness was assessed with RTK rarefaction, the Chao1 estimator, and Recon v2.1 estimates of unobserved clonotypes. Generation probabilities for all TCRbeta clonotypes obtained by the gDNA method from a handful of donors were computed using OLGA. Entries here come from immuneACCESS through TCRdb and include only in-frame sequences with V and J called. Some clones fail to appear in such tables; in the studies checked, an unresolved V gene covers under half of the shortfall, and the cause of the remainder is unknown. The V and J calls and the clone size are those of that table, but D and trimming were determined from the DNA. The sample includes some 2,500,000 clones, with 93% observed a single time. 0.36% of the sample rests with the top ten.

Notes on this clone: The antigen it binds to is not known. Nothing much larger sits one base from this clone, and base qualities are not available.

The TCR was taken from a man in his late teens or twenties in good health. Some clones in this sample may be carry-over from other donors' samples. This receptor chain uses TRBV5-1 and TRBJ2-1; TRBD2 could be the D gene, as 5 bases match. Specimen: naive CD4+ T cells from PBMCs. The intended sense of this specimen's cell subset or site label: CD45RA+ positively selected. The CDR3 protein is CASSFMGSSYNEQFF. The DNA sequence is TGCGCCAGCAGCTTTATGGGGAGCTCCTACAATGAGCAGTTCTTC.